This T cell receptor (beta chain) was recovered during a study of identical twins. Study-wide findings and caveats: Out-of-frame TCR alpha sharing in monozygotic twins exceeded recombination model predictions. Fewer insertions marked abundant cord blood beta clonotypes; young adult naive trended weakly, memory not at all. Zero-insertion findings could be partly confounded by invariant cells (MAIT and iNKT cells).

For this clonotype: Its target is unknown.

The CDR3 spans 17 residues. Germline CDR1 is KGHSH and CDR2 is LQKENI. The ends were cut back, 1 base at V and 3 bases at J, with 17 bases in the middle. A single record per CDR3 protein comes from TCRdb applying MiXCR to the 5' RACE reads. The data hold some 560,000 distinct CDR3 sequences, with 9.6% observed a single time. This sample was shared with a second study, whose subject was yellow fever vaccine responses in identical twins.

The sample taken for sequencing was PBMCs. This rearrangement joins TRBV18 to TRBJ2-3, with D hard to call. The TCR was taken from a woman between 18 and 29 years old in good health. Written as DNA, the CDR3 is TGTGCCAGCTCACCACAGGTTGCACAACTCGGGACAGATACGCAGTATTTT. Protein: CASSPQVAQLGTDTQYF.